This TCR beta chain is from a study of human T cells and chemical hapten exposure. The sample's time point: patch test 2, 6 weeks after DPC sensitization. The treatment is: therapeutic diphenylcyclopropenone sensitization with weekly scalp DPC. Sample donors consisted of patients with alopecia, aged 18 to 70 years, who were suitable for DPC. Whole blood, unfractionated, served as the material for total RNA extraction. Germline CDR1 reads SNHLY; CDR2 reads FYNNEI. This CDR3 has 15 amino acids. The germline V and J ends were trimmed by 7 bases and 2 bases, with 15 bases remaining between them. In the library, unique molecular identifiers were attached to individual cDNA molecules. TCRdb reanalysed the RACE reads using MiXCR and keeps one entry per CDR3 protein. Here the sample spans some 57,000 distinct CDR3 sequences, just under 10% being singletons.

Material: whole blood, obtained in connection with sensitization to the hapten diphenylcyclopropenone (DPC). V gene TRBV2 combines with J gene TRBJ1-5; the D gene is possibly TRBD1 (5 bases). This TCR came from a woman aged 45 to 65 with alopecia areata. Some clones in this sample may be carry-over from other donors' samples. The CDR3, as DNA: TGTGCCAGCACAGTTTCAGGGTTCGGCAATCAGCCCCAGCATTTT. This encodes CASTVSGFGNQPQHF.